The source of this TCR beta chain is a study of cytomegalovirus exposure and HLA in healthy donors. This clone was recorded a few times. Its antigen is currently unknown. Whole-study results and caveats: Associated with HLA alleles at 0.05 false discovery rate in a later analysis were fewer than 20,000 TCR beta sequences.

13 Jbeta primers and 60 Vbeta primers were used for the PCR. The assay was immunoSEQ multiplex PCR, and TCRdb's table has in-frame clones only and misses some. The table shows fewer than 250,000 clones, with 82% occurring only once. Sequencing input: PBMCs. This clonotype originated in a man aged 40-55 years in good health and CMV-seropositive.

CDR3 in amino acids: CASSQDSESDQPQHF. CDR3 DNA: TGCGCCAGCAGCCAAGATAGCGAGAGTGACCAGCCCCAGCATTTT. This chain joins TRBV4-1 and TRBJ1-5; D uncertain. In germline, CDR1 is MGHRA, CDR2 YSYEKL. V dropped 0 bases and J dropped 7 bases, with 13 bases sitting between them. The CDR3 is 15 amino acids.